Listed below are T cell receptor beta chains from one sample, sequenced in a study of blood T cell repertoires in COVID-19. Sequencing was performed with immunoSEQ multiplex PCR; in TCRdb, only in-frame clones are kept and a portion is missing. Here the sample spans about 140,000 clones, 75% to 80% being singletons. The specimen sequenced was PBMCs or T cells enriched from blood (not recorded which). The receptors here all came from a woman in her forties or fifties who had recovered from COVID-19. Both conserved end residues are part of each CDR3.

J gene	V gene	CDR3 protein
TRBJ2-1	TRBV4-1	CASSLIQGGANNEQFF
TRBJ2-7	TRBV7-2	CASSTRTGGIYEQYF
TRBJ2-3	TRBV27	CASRGLAETHDTQYF
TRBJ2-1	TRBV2	CASTPSGSSYNEQFF
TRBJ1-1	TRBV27	CASSFSPNPNTEAFF
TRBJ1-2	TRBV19	CASSIGPQGAHGYTF
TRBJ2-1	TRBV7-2	CASSLGPGTFEQFF
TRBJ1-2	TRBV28	CASSLGTGGAIETF
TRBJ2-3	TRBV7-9	CASSLAGGRSTDTQYF
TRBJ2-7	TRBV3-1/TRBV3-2	CASSQDGQGGYEQYF
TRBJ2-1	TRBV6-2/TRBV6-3	CASSFGVTHPNNEQFF
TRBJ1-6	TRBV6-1	CASSEEGSSPLHF
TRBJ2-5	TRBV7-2	CASSHNREETQYF
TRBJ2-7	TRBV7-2	CASSSPGHYDYEQYF
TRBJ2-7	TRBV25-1	CASSLDIYEQYF